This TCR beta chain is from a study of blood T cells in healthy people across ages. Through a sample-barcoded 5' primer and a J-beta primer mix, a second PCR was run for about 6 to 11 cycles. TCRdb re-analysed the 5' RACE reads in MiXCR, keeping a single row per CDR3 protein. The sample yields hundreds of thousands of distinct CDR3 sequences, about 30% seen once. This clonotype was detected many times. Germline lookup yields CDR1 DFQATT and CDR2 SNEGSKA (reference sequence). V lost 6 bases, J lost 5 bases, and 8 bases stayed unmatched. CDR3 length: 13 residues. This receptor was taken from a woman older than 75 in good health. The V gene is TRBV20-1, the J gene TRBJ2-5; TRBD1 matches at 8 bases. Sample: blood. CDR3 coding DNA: TGCAGTGCGGAGGGGACAGGCGGGGAGACCCAGTACTTC. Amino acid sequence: CSAEGTGGETQYF.